The rows below give T cell receptor beta chains drawn from one sample of a study of T cells in Graves' hyperthyroidism and ophthalmopathy. One entry per CDR3 protein results from TCRdb running MiXCR on the multiplex PCR reads. This table holds hundreds of thousands of distinct CDR3 sequences, around 13% found once. Material for sequencing was blood. These receptors originate from a woman aged 18-29 years with Graves' hyperthyroidism. CDR3s include the opening cysteine and the closing phenylalanine or tryptophan. The D gene is left open where the match is weak. Not all rows give a size; the values are once, few, many and, for expanded clones, a class.

j_gene,v_gene,abundance,d_gene,CDR3aa,CDR3nt
TRBJ2-3,TRBV7-2,NA,NA,CASSPRPSRPDTQYF,TGTGCCAGCAGCCCCCGGCCCTCCCGGCCAGATACGCAGTATTTT
TRBJ1-3,TRBV4-3,NA,NA,CASSQAASGNTIYF,TGCGCCAGCAGCCAAGCGGCCTCTGGAAACACCATATATTTT
TRBJ2-3,TRBV6-1,many,TRBD1,CASRFTGATSTDTQYF,TGTGCCAGCAGGTTTACAGGGGCCACTAGCACAGATACGCAGTATTTT
TRBJ2-5,TRBV6-1,NA,NA,CATRGGQETQYF,TGTGCCACTCGGGGTGGGCAAGAGACCCAGTACTTC
TRBJ1-6,TRBV10-3,few,TRBD1,CAIRAGRDSNSPLHF,TGTGCCATCAGGGCAGGTCGGGACAGCAATTCACCCCTCCACTTT
TRBJ2-5,TRBV6-1,NA,NA,CASSHSQETQYF,TGTGCCAGCAGCCACAGCCAAGAGACCCAGTACTTC
TRBJ2-7,TRBV6-5,few,TRBD2,CATLGTSGGGSYEQYF,TGTGCCACCCTTGGGACTAGCGGAGGTGGCTCCTACGAGCAGTACTTC
TRBJ2-3,TRBV12-3/TRBV12-4,NA,NA,CASSRSASTDTQYF,TGTGCCAGCAGCCGTAGCGCTAGCACAGATACGCAGTATTTT
TRBJ1-1,TRBV30,many,NA,CASHRGENTEAFF,TGTGCCTCTCACCGTGGAGAGAACACTGAAGCTTTCTTT
TRBJ1-4,TRBV7-9,NA,NA,CASSLGGRSTNEKLFF,TGTGCCAGCAGCCTGGGCGGACGGTCAACTAATGAAAAACTGTTTTTT
TRBJ2-7,TRBV12-3/TRBV12-4,NA,NA,CASSFSWGDEREQYF,TGTGCCAGCAGTTTTTCGTGGGGCGACGAGAGGGAGCAGTACTTC
TRBJ1-1,TRBV2,many,NA,CASRLGKRGDTEAFF,TGTGCCAGCAGATTGGGCAAGAGGGGGGACACTGAAGCTTTCTTT
TRBJ1-1,TRBV18,once,TRBD1,CASSPKDRGWNTEAFF,TGTGCCAGCTCACCTAAAGACAGGGGATGGAACACTGAAGCTTTCTTT
TRBJ2-7,TRBV28,many,TRBD2,CASSLSLLAGTYEQYF,TGTGCCAGCAGTTTATCCCTTCTAGCGGGAACCTACGAGCAGTACTTC
TRBJ2-1,TRBV5-1,many,TRBD2,CASSLTSGRFNEQFF,TGCGCCAGCAGCTTGACTAGCGGGAGATTCAATGAGCAGTTCTTC